This TCR beta chain was identified during a study of blood T cell repertoires in COVID-19. As for the study in general: Acute-phase and convalescent COVID-19 samples originated in the United States, Italy and Spain.

In the authors' methods: Estimation of nucleated cell counts relied on the amplification of reference gene primers. The data were produced by immunoSEQ multiplex PCR, yet TCRdb's version contains in-frame clones alone and is incomplete. That table gives V, J and clone size, and the DNA gave D and trimming. The sample consists of 120,000 or so clones, approximately 90% of them appearing once. V lost 4 bases to trimming and J lost 3 bases; unmatched junction nucleotides: 12. The CDR3 is 16 residues long. The V gene's germline CDR1 is SGHNT and CDR2 YYREEE (reference sequence). The sequence came from a human donor in a cohort sampled during active COVID-19. The chain carries TRBV5-4 and TRBJ1-2, with 7 bases matching TRBD1. Material for sequencing was peripheral blood. In nucleotides, the CDR3 is TGTGCCAGCAGCAGCCCCCACAGGGGTGCCGACTATGGCTACACCTTC. It encodes CASSSPHRGADYGYTF.